This T cell receptor beta chain was profiled in a study of T cell repertoires in cytomegalovirus infection (dated by TCRdb to between 2019 and 2020). Concerning the study at large: Because public TCR beta signatures pointed to carriage of CMV infection together with the matching HLA type, the HLA type of each donor mattered for the analysis. Study-wide conclusions, independent of this receptor: In both this cohort and an independent roughly 400-donor cohort, the cumulative frequency of public TCR beta family members distinguished carriers of CMV infection plus the relevant HLA type. The ex vivo response was dominated by HLA-C-restricted CMV-specific TCR beta clonotypes, which also provided the single most frequent clonotype in two of eight donors.

In this sample, this clonotype turned up a few times. The target of this receptor is not known. No clone much larger than this one lies a single base away; base qualities are absent. V trim: 0 bases; J trim: 1 base; unmatched bases: 2. Reading the germline V gene gives CDR1 LGHNA and CDR2 YNFKEQ. The CDR3 spans 17 residues, from the cysteine through the phenylalanine. Kept here is only the CDR3 DNA, which spans 51 bases and is read in frame from base 1. Sequencer: Illumina HiSeq 1500. TCRdb redid the processing of the public reads, applying fastp at Q25 and MiXCR, and retained in-frame beta chains. Each record represents a unique CDR3 protein, reported with the most common genes and DNA among its rows. The sample table shows approximately 550,000 distinct CDR3 sequences, and approximately 15% are seen once. The ten largest clones represent 24% of the sample.

The sample consisted of CD8+ T cells from PBMCs. The chain is made from TRBV4-2 and TRBJ2-3; TRBD2 matches 12 bases in the middle. This sequence was found in a human donor in good health (CMV status not recorded). Some clones in this sample may be carry-over from other donors' samples. The base sequence is TGTGCCAGCAGCCAAGAGACTAGCGGGAGACGCACAGATACGCAGTATTTT. The resulting protein is CASSQETSGRRTDTQYF.